This entry describes one TCR beta chain. Its antigen is not yet known. No base quality information exists; no much larger clone differs at one position. This entry comes from a study of cytomegalovirus exposure and HLA in healthy donors (dated by TCRdb to 2017 to 2019). For context, the study as a whole: An earlier analysis of approximately 640 of the donors reported 250 to 300 Gb of sequence data and about 100 million unique TCR beta sequences from 150 million to 200 million T cells. Every discovery cohort repertoire had been produced on one sequencing platform. Among the approximately 430 genotyped donors, around 81% belonged to the genetic ancestry cluster associated with self-reported Caucasian donors. The later analysis used no new phenotypic data to find candidate immune exposures, relying instead on TCR beta sequences and their occurrence across donors. The study aimed to test whether cataloging public T cell receptors could reveal signatures of past pathogen exposure. High-throughput TCR immunosequencing, statistical association of individual TCRs with disease status, and machine learning were combined to predict cytomegalovirus infection status. An earlier analysis of roughly 580 of the donors used high-throughput TCR beta sequencing to judge whether each TCR beta V gene segment behaved as functional or pseudogenic. Typing coverage differed by locus: A, B, C, DRB1 and DQB1 were typed in about 620-630 donors, DQA1 in about 500, DPA1 in around 600, and DPB1 in 472. Donor age, sex, ethnicity and CMV serostatus were collected together with the repertoire data. Among almost 400 genotyped donors of the cohort, an average of 235,054 unique TCR beta nucleotide sequences were sequenced per donor, roughly a sixth of them non-productive. Because of strong linkage in the cohort, four or five DR-DQ haplotypes were treated as single units for association and clustering. Both class I and class II loci were covered by HLA typing, at four-digit resolution. A separate validation cohort of 100 to 150 different subjects was used in addition to the 666-subject first cohort. The study profiled the T cell repertoires of hundreds of subjects by immunosequencing and related them to cytomegalovirus serostatus. To study patterns of TCR occurrence, a later analysis re-analyzed previously published TCR beta repertoires from just over 650 donors and added high-resolution HLA genotyping. A later genetic analysis took genome-wide SNP genotypes for about 65% of the roughly 670 donors and used that subset as a discovery cohort. About 280 gigabases of sequencing data and 70 million to 85 million unique TCR sequences were included in an early release covering over 600 HLA-typed donors. The research as a whole found: In a later analysis, most CMV-associated TCR beta chains were found to appear HLA-restricted, with HLA associations seemingly driven largely by CMV exposure. The cohort was sequenced for TCR beta chains only, and without alpha or paired-chain data the features that could be detected were limited. Most TCR sequences were observed very rarely across donors, whereas some public TCRs were present in many individuals. Some 16 rarely observed V segments, including chromosome 9 orphons, were excluded from the earlier analysis of approximately 500 of the donors because counts were too low. In a later analysis, some 17,000 TCR beta sequences were associated with specific HLA alleles at a false discovery rate of 0.05. Some IMGT-functional V segments, including TRBV6-2 and TRBV6-3, could not be distinguished by the 87-base-pair reads and were therefore excluded. Because HLA typing was unavailable for some donors at each locus, only the typed subset was used in association tests. According to the authors, the approach could potentially be generalized to other disease states and immunological phenotypes. Three of the identified cytomegalovirus-associated TCR beta chains were confirmed in vitro to be specific for cytomegalovirus antigens. Compared with equally common non-associated chains, HLA-associated TCR beta chains in a later analysis were more clonally expanded and had lower generation probabilities. Immune exposure information for the cohort was limited to CMV serostatus. A cluster of highly shared sequence variants was judged likely to be a technical artifact of the sequencing pipeline. A further reported finding was that TCR beta sequences accurately predicted the HLA-A and HLA-B alleles for most subjects in the first cohort. In a later analysis, the rate of TCR association differed among HLA loci, with DRB1 alleles having the most associated TCRs and HLA-C alleles having the fewest. An association between a missense DCLRE1C variant and V-gene and J-gene trimming of TCR beta chains was found in a later genetic analysis and replicated in an independent cohort. In the study, approximately 150 TCR beta chains were listed as associated with cytomegalovirus. Assigning TCR associations to individual alleles was difficult when HLA alleles, especially DR and DQ, strongly co-occurred. According to a later genetic analysis, donors in an Asian-associated ancestry cluster had fewer N-insertions in productive TCRs than the approximately 650-donor mean. Several of the top co-occurrence clusters appeared to be linked to parvovirus B19, influenza, CMV and Epstein-Barr virus, according to a later analysis. Correlated functional status among segregating V segments might reflect linkage disequilibrium, but an unknown experimental factor could not be ruled out. Cytomegalovirus status was reported to be diagnosed by the classifier with high specificity and sensitivity in both the original and validation cohorts. The presence/absence analyses assumed that sequencing depth was roughly uniform across donors, and that assumption may not be true. Broadly in line with IMGT annotations, most TCR beta V segments showed up in productive rearrangements about 87% or about 30% of the time in an earlier analysis of several hundred of the donors.

Library method: the immunoSEQ multiplex PCR assay. A mixture of 60 forward primers for TCR Vbeta segments and 13 reverse primers for TCR Jbeta segments was used in the multiplex PCR. Amplification of the CDR3 region of rearranged TCR beta genes was performed with a multiplex PCR assay on genomic DNA. On the Illumina HiSeq System, the amplified TCR beta libraries were sequenced as 87-base-pair reads. The paper's processing steps were these. A later analysis counted about 80 million unique TCR beta chains across the approximately 700 repertoires, and 9 million to 14 million of these chains were shared by at least two donors. Raw reads were error-corrected and collapsed into unique sequences with a nearest-neighbor algorithm that merged closely related sequences to remove PCR and sequencing errors. Alignment of CDR3 sequences to IMGT reference sequences was used to assign V, D and J gene segments. For a sequence to be retained, a match of at least six nucleotides to both a V gene segment and a J gene segment was required. Rearrangements were classified as productive when the CDR3 lacked stop codons and remained in frame with V and J, and all other rearrangements were classified as non-productive. Following IMGT convention, CDR3 was defined as the stretch from the second conserved V-encoded cysteine to the conserved J-encoded phenylalanine. In an earlier analysis of approximately 590 of the donors, sequences lacking an unambiguous match to a single V gene segment were excluded. In an earlier analysis of approximately 500 of the donors, a V segment was called functional when productive rearrangements were above 56.7%, and segregating when the standard deviation between donors exceeded 5%. A statistical classification framework was built to diagnose cytomegalovirus status from the catalog of TCR beta chain sequences. In a later analysis, V and J genes were assigned by comparing TCR nucleotide sequences against IMGT/GENE-DB human TR gene sequences. The TCRdist pipeline was used in a later analysis to assign CDR3 sequences and most-parsimonious VDJ recombination scenarios. A later analysis defined each TCR beta chain by its CDR3 amino acid sequence plus V-gene family, and excluded reads lacking a unique V-gene family. A later analysis removed 592 highly shared, low-generation-probability nucleotide sequences to deal with suspected cross-contamination and a sequencing artifact. A later analysis calculated a clonal expansion index for each public chain from normalized within-repertoire ranks of inferred template counts. A later analysis computed generation probabilities with a VDJ recombination model fitted to out-of-frame rearrangements, and checked the results against IGoR. A later analysis scored TCR-TCR, TCR-HLA and TCR-CMV co-occurrence with hypergeometric tests, applying a repertoire-size bias correction to TCR pairs. In a later analysis, false discovery rates were estimated by permuting HLA or CMV assignments 20 times. In a later analysis, co-occurring TCRs were grouped using DBSCAN, with TCRdist sequence similarity added in when clustering inside HLA-allele-positive subsets. For co-occurrence clustering, repertoires with fewer than 30,000 or more than 120,000 public chains were excluded, along with 4 to 6 repertoires with anomalous nucleotide sharing. The table was pulled from immuneACCESS by TCRdb, which kept in-frame rearrangements only. Such tables lose some clones; where checked, under half of the loss comes from unresolved V genes, and the rest has no known cause. That table supplies the V and J calls and clone size; D and trimming were determined from the DNA. The sample includes around 140,000 clones, with roughly 80% observed a single time. 1.5% of the sample comes from the top ten.

V is shortened by 1 base, J by 5 bases, and the region joining them spans 12 bases. The CDR3 numbers 14 residues from cysteine through phenylalanine. Only the CDR3 DNA stays, 42 bases, in frame from base 1. CDR1 and CDR2 are drawn from the germline V gene: SGDLS, YYNGEE. The cohort consisted of 666 healthy bone marrow donors. At the time of sampling, every cohort member was nominally healthy, though immune exposures that went unrecorded were likely present. The donor was CMV seronegative and was included in the group of about 350 seronegative cohort members. A peripheral blood sample was collected from each donor, and TCR beta sequencing was performed on peripheral blood mononuclear cells. The Qiagen DNeasy Blood Extraction Kit was used to extract genomic DNA from the blood cell samples.

The receptor comes from a man in his forties in good health and CMV-seronegative. The rearrangement joined TRBV9 to TRBJ1-1; TRBD1 is perhaps the D gene, given 5 matching bases. What was sequenced was PBMCs. CDR3 loop: CASSVTGVETEAFF. The bases read TGTGCCAGCAGCGTAACGGGGGTGGAAACTGAAGCTTTCTTT.